Listed here are 11 T cell receptor beta chains from one sample, sequenced in a study of human T cells and chemical hapten exposure. TCRdb reprocessed the RACE reads via MiXCR and lists one record per CDR3 protein. This repertoire shows 300,000 to 450,000 distinct CDR3 sequences, approximately 5.8% found once; its top ten account for approximately 8.2%. Sample time point: pre-sensitization, week 0. Treatment defined: therapeutic diphenylcyclopropenone sensitization with weekly scalp DPC. This sample comprised whole blood, obtained in connection with sensitization to the hapten diphenylcyclopropenone (DPC). These receptors all stem from a woman between 18 and 29 years old with alopecia areata. Some clones in this sample may be carry-over from other donors' samples.

This clonotype was recorded at least ten times. The chain combines TRBV13 with TRBJ2-5; TRBD2 matches at 9 bases. V was clipped by 4 bases and J by 1 base; unmatched bases: 13. The CDR3 contains 18 residues. The germline gives CDR1 PRHDT, CDR2 FYEKMQ (reference sequence). In DNA, the CDR3 is TGTGCCAGCAGCTCTTCCGGGGTAGCGGGGGAAATCCAAGAGACCCAGTACTTC. Its protein is CASSSSGVAGEIQETQYF.

The rearrangement uses TRBV21-1 and TRBJ2-7; the D call of TRBD1 is as the table states it, not checked on the DNA. TRBV21-1 is an annotated pseudogene. The CDR3 sequence is 16 residues long. This CDR3 reads CASSAPQGQVFYEQYF. CDR3 sequence (DNA): TGTGCCAGCAGCGCTCCACAGGGTCAGGTTTTCTACGAGCAGTACTTC.

This clonotype has only a few counts. V is TRBV18 and J is TRBJ1-1, with D possibly matching TRBD1 (5 bases). Deletions cut 6 bases from V and 5 bases from J, with 16 bases between. The germline gives CDR1 KGHSH, CDR2 LQKENI. The CDR3 loop spans 14 amino acids. In nucleotides, the CDR3 is TGTGCCAGCTCCCCCGGGTATGAGGGGACTGAAGCTTTCTTT. Its translation is CASSPGYEGTEAFF.

Comments on this clonotype: Relative to the germline gene, one junction end is altered; a read error may explain this. This sequence joins TRBV7-7 and TRBJ2-3; D is possibly TRBD2 (5 bases). The CDR3 is made up of 15 amino acids. The germline CDR1 and CDR2 sequences are SSHAT and FNYEAQ (reference sequence). In DNA form, the CDR3 reads TGTGCTAGCAGCCCCGGGATCTCTAGCACAGATACGCAGTATTTT. This translates into CASSPGISSTDTQYF.

This clonotype was counted at least ten times. The chain employs TRBV27 and TRBJ1-1, with D hard to call. The CDR3 totals 17 residues. The V end was cut by 4 bases, the J end by 0 bases, with 18 bases between. Germline loops: CDR1 MNHEY, CDR2 SMNVEV (reference sequence). The CDR3 DNA reads TGTGCCAGCAGTTCGTTGTGGGCAGACCCCATGAACACTGAAGCTTTCTTT. Amino acid sequence: CASSSLWADPMNTEAFF.

This clonotype has a handful of counts. The chain joins TRBV20-1 to TRBJ1-2; the D is unclear. V was pared by 6 bases and J by 3 bases, with 11 bases between. Germline V gene sequence: CDR1 DFQATT, CDR2 SNEGSKA (reference sequence). The CDR3 loop spans 12 amino acids. The CDR3 DNA is TGCAGTGCCAAAGGCGGTGACTATGGCTACACCTTC. It translates to CSAKGGDYGYTF.

In this sample, this clonotype turned up many times. V is TRBV4-2 and J is TRBJ1-2, with 9 bases matching TRBD1. CDR3 length: 17 amino acids. The ends lost 0 bases at V and 4 bases at J; junction bases unmatched: 9. Germline CDR1 and CDR2: LGHNA and YNFKEQ. CDR3 residues: CASSQDLGQGPTYGYTF. In DNA form, the CDR3 reads TGTGCCAGCAGCCAAGATCTAGGACAGGGGCCTACCTATGGCTACACCTTC.

This clonotype has a handful of counts. The chain recombines TRBV20-1 with TRBJ1-1; D gene unclear. This CDR3 contains 14 residues. The V end was cut by 0 bases, the J end by 1 base, with 9 bases between. CDR1 DFQATT and CDR2 SNEGSKA come from the germline V gene (reference sequence). The CDR3 spells CSARDDPGNTEAFF. The DNA for the CDR3 is TGCAGTGCTAGAGATGATCCAGGGAACACTGAAGCTTTCTTT.

This clonotype appeared many times. The rearrangement joins TRBV20-1 to TRBJ1-1, with D perhaps TRBD1 (5 bases). The CDR3 extends over 15 amino acids. CDR1 DFQATT and CDR2 SNEGSKA come from the germline V gene (reference sequence). The ends were cut back, 3 bases at V and 3 bases at J, with 17 bases in the middle. The chain's CDR3 is CSARTLGGSDTEAFF. The CDR3 DNA reads TGCAGTGCTAGGACTTTGGGGGGGAGCGACACTGAAGCTTTCTTT.

This clonotype was picked up many times. The chain carries TRBV5-1 and TRBJ1-5, with D unclear. V lost 0 bases to trimming and J lost 3 bases, with 10 bases between them. CDR1 is SGHRS, CDR2 YFSETQ, per germline. This CDR3 spans 15 amino acids. The CDR3 is CASSLEAGYNQPQHF. CDR3 sequence (DNA): TGCGCCAGCAGCTTGGAAGCGGGGTACAATCAGCCCCAGCATTTT.

This clonotype was counted at least ten times. This chain uses TRBV18 with TRBJ2-4; D not certain. This CDR3 has 16 amino acids. V shed 0 bases and J shed 0 bases, with 9 bases lying between them. Germline-derived CDR1 and CDR2 are KGHSH and LQKENI. The CDR3 loop reads CASSPPQALAKNIQYF. For the CDR3, the DNA is TGTGCCAGCTCACCACCCCAGGCCCTAGCCAAAAACATTCAGTACTTC.